This TCR beta chain was retrieved from a study of shared clonotypes between healthy human individuals. Germline CDR1 reads GTSNPN; CDR2 reads SVGIG (reference sequence). V was pared by 8 bases and J by 4 bases, with 7 bases of the junction left unmatched. This CDR3 region has 12 residues. Data came from immunoSEQ multiplex PCR; TCRdb stores just in-frame clones and leaves some out. This table holds some 1 million clones, roughly 70% found once. The receptor's source is a man aged 18 to 30 in good health. The sample comprised memory CD4+ T cells sorted from blood. Indicated subset: CD45RA-negative fraction. The rearrangement joins TRBV30 to TRBJ2-7; 8 bases are a match to TRBD1. For the CDR3, the DNA is TGTGCCGGGTCCCGGGACAGGTACGAGCAGTACTTC. Residues: CAGSRDRYEQYF.